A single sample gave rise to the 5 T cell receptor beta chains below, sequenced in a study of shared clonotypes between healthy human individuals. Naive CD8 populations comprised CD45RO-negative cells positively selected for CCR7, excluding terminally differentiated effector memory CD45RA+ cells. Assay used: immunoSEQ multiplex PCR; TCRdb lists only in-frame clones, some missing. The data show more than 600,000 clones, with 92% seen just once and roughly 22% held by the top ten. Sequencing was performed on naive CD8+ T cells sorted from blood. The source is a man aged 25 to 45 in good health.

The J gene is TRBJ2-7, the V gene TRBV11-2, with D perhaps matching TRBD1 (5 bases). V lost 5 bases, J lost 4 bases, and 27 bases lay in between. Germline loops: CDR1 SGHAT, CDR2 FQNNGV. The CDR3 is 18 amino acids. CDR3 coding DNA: TGTGCCAGCAGCACCCCGAGCAGGGAAGGGTTGGGATGGTACGAGCAGTACTTC. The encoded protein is CASSTPSREGLGWYEQYF.

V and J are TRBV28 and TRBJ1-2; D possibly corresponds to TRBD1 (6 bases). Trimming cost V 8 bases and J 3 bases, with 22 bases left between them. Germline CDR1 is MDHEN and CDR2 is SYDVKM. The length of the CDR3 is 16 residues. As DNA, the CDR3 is TGTGCCAGCCAACAGGGCGACCAGCTCGACTACTATGGCTACACCTTC. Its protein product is CASQQGDQLDYYGYTF.

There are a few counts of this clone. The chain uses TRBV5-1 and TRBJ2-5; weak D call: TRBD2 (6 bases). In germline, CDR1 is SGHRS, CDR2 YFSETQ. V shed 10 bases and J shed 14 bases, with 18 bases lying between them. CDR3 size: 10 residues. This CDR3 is CAGGFRAPYF. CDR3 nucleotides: TGCGCCGGGGGGTTCAGAGCCCCTTACTTC.

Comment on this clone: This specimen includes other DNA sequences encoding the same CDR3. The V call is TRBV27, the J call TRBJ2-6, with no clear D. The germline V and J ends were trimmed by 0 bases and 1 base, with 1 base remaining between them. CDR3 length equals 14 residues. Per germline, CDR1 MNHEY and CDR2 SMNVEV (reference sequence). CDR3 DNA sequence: TGTGCCAGCAGTTTATCTTCTGGGGCCAACGTCCTGACTTTC. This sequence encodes CASSLSSGANVLTF.

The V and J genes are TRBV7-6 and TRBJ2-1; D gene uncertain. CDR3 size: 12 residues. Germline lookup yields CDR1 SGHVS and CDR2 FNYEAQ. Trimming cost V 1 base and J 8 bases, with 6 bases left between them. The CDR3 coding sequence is TGTGCCAGCAGCTTAGGAGCCGATGAGCAGTTCTTC. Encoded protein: CASSLGADEQFF.